Following are 28 T cell receptor beta chains from one sample sequenced in a study of CD8+CD57+ T cells in acquired aplastic anemia. Using genomic DNA as the template, TCR beta VDJ and CDR3 profiling was carried out. In TCRdb, the reads were re-called with MiXCR into one record per CDR3 protein. Of about 220,000 distinct CDR3 sequences listed, 30% to 40% were seen once; the top ten hold around 1.1%. Sequencing used sorted CD4+, CD8+, or CD8+CD57+ T cells (not recorded which) from PBMCs. These receptors all stem from a human donor in good health, serving as a control.

The V and J genes are TRBV10-3 and TRBJ2-5; D is uncertain. The germline CDR1 and CDR2 sequences are ENHRY and SYGVKD. There are 13 residues in the CDR3. V shed 10 bases and J shed 5 bases, with 17 bases lying between them. CDR3 DNA: TGTGCCAGCAGGTTGGCCTCTTCGGAGACCCAGTACTTC. Its protein product is CASRLASSETQYF.

At least ten counts were recorded for this clonotype. The V gene is TRBV10-3, the J gene TRBJ1-6; 8 nucleotides align to TRBD1. Trimming at V came to 2 bases and at J to 3 bases, leaving 6 bases not matched to a gene. Germline loops: CDR1 ENHRY, CDR2 SYGVKD. The CDR3 contains 17 residues. CDR3 sequence: CAISEIPGGNYNSPLHF. CDR3 bases: TGTGCCATCAGTGAGATTCCAGGGGGCAACTATAATTCACCCCTCCACTTT.

The sample holds many counts of this clonotype. This rearrangement joins TRBV20-1 to TRBJ1-6, with D hard to call. V was shortened by 4 bases and J by 7 bases, with 14 bases between the two germline ends. Germline V gene lookup returns CDR1 DFQATT and CDR2 SNEGSKA (reference sequence). The CDR3 contains 14 residues. In DNA form, the CDR3 reads TGCAGTGCTACCCGGCCCGGTTACAATTCACCCCTCCACTTT. Translated: CSATRPGYNSPLHF.

This clonotype came up a few times. The gene calls are TRBV11-2 and TRBJ2-1; the match to TRBD1 covers 9 bases. The V gene end was trimmed by 4 bases and the J gene end by 8 bases; junction bases not matched to a gene: 9. The germline V gene has CDR1 SGHAT and CDR2 FQNNGV. The CDR3 consists of 15 residues. In DNA, the CDR3 is TGTGCCAGCAGCTCTACACCGGGACAGGGTCATGAGCAGTTCTTC. This encodes CASSSTPGQGHEQFF.

This clonotype was seen repeatedly, ten times or more. J is TRBJ2-5 and V is TRBV27; 7 bases agree with TRBD1. CDR1 is MNHEY, CDR2 SMNVEV, per germline (reference sequence). The junction had 12 bases not matched to a gene; V was cut back by 6 bases and J by 5 bases. The CDR3 runs to 15 residues. CDR3 residues: CASSPQVGGRETQYF. The CDR3 DNA sequence: TGTGCCAGCAGCCCTCAGGTAGGGGGCCGGGAGACCCAGTACTTC.

This clonotype was seen repeatedly, ten times or more. The rearrangement links TRBV29-1 to TRBJ2-1; 9 bases line up with TRBD2. Germline V CDR1 and CDR2: SQVTM, ANQGSEA. The CDR3 spans 14 residues. Trimming removed 7 bases from V and 4 bases from J; junction bases left unmatched: 8. In DNA form, the CDR3 reads TGCAGCGCCGTGGGGACTAGCTTTTACAATGAGCAGTTCTTC. Protein sequence: CSAVGTSFYNEQFF.

Remarks on this clonotype: A single base separates this from a much larger clone, so it may be a read error. The rearrangement links TRBV11-1 to TRBJ2-1, with D unresolved. V was pared by 5 bases and J by 3 bases, with 14 bases between. The CDR3 loop spans 15 amino acids. Germline assignment: CDR1 SGHAT and CDR2 FQDESV (reference sequence). The CDR3 coding sequence is TGTGCCAGCAGCGATTTTAAGGGTCTCTACAATGAGCAGTTCTTC. As protein: CASSDFKGLYNEQFF.

This clonotype came up a few times. The rearrangement joins TRBV20-1 to TRBJ1-4; possible D gene TRBD1, 6 bases. The CDR3 spans 15 residues. Trimming pared 6 bases from V and 4 bases from J, leaving 18 bases between. Germline V gene lookup returns CDR1 DFQATT and CDR2 SNEGSKA (reference sequence). Here the CDR3 DNA reads TGCAGTGCCACAAGGGGGGGGACTCTTAATGAAAAACTGTTTTTT. As protein: CSATRGGTLNEKLFF.

This chain joins TRBV20-1 and TRBJ2-1, with 10 positions matching TRBD2. J lost 7 bases, V lost 6 bases, and 3 bases had no gene match. The CDR3 contains 12 residues. Germline V gene data show CDR1 as DFQATT and CDR2 as SNEGSKA (reference sequence). The CDR3 loop reads CSANSGGNEQFF. In DNA, the CDR3 is TGCAGTGCGAATAGCGGGGGGAATGAGCAGTTCTTC.

This clonotype was seen a single time. The V and J genes are TRBV11-2 and TRBJ2-5; D gene ambiguous. The germline gives CDR1 SGHAT, CDR2 FQNNGV. This CDR3 is 9 amino acids long. V was trimmed by 5 bases and J by 6 bases, leaving 1 base between them. The CDR3 loop is CASSQTQYF. The CDR3 DNA reads as TGTGCCAGCAGCCAGACCCAGTACTTC. Drawing the rest from reference TRBV11-2 and TRBJ2-5, the complete variable domain is EAGVAQSPRYKIIEKRQSVAFWCNPISGHATLYWYQQILGQGPKLLIQFQNNGVVDDSQLPKDRFSAERLKGVDSTLKIQPAKLEDSAVYLCASSQTQYFGPGTRLLVL.

CDR3 loop: CASSYLGHLGNLQETQYF. CDR3 coding DNA: TGTGCCAGCAGTTACCTCGGCCACCTTGGAAACCTCCAAGAGACCCAGTACTTC. The chain links TRBV6-2 or TRBV6-3 to TRBJ2-5; D is unclear. The V and J ends lost 2 bases and 1 base respectively, with 20 bases between them. The CDR3 runs 18 residues. Germline lookup yields CDR1 MNHEY and CDR2 SVGEGT.

CDR3 nucleotide sequence: TGTGCCAGCAGTTTTTCCGGGGATGAAGCTTTCTTT. Its protein product is CASSFSGDEAFF. This rearrangement joins TRBV2 to TRBJ1-1; no clear D. Germline V gives CDR1 SNHLY, CDR2 FYNNEI. This CDR3 region has 12 residues. V was trimmed by 5 bases and J by 7 bases, leaving 11 bases between them.

This clonotype was recorded a few times. This chain uses TRBV5-6 with TRBJ2-5; 8 nucleotides match TRBD1. V gave up 4 bases and J gave up 1 base; unmatched junction bases: 9. The CDR3 runs 16 residues. Germline CDR1 SGHDT, CDR2 YYEEEE. In nucleotides, the CDR3 is TGTGCCAGCAGCCAGACAGGGGATTCCATCCAAGAGACCCAGTACTTC. This sequence encodes CASSQTGDSIQETQYF. Supplemented by reference TRBV5-6 and TRBJ2-5, the full variable domain reads DAGVTQSPTHLIKTRGQQVTLRCSPKSGHDTVSWYQQALGQGPQFIFQYYEEEERQRGNFPDRFSGHQFPNYSSELNVNALLLGDSALYLCASSQTGDSIQETQYFGPGTRLLVL.

V usage is TRBV6-1 and J usage is TRBJ1-1; unclear D gene. This CDR3 spans 14 amino acids. The V and J ends lost 6 bases and 0 bases respectively, with 11 bases between them. The germline CDR1 and CDR2 sequences are MNHNS and SASEGT. In DNA form, the CDR3 reads TGTGCCAGCAGGAGTGTAACCTTGAACACTGAAGCTTTCTTT. Translation gives CASRSVTLNTEAFF.

This clonotype was seen repeatedly, ten times or more. The chain is built from TRBV9 and TRBJ1-5; D unresolved. Looked up from germline, CDR1 is SGDLS and CDR2 is YYNGEE. The V end was cut by 0 bases, the J end by 8 bases, with 9 bases between. The length of the CDR3 is 13 residues. CDR3 residues: CASSVGFTEPQHF. CDR3 nucleotides: TGTGCCAGCAGCGTAGGGTTTACAGAGCCCCAGCATTTT.

This clonotype was observed many times. The V and J genes are TRBV29-1 and TRBJ2-1, with D tentatively TRBD1 (5 bases). Germline lookup yields CDR1 SQVTM and CDR2 ANQGSEA. V lost 4 bases, J lost 8 bases, and 24 bases lay in between. CDR3 length: 16 residues. The CDR3 DNA sequence: TGCAGCGTTGGCAGGGCCGGGTGGGGCCGGAGCGATGAGCAGTTCTTC. Translated, it gives CSVGRAGWGRSDEQFF.

This clonotype was counted ten times or more. The V gene is TRBV4-1, the J gene TRBJ1-5; no definite D call. The CDR3 is 15 amino acids. V was trimmed by 0 bases and J by 3 bases, leaving 9 bases between them. The germline gives CDR1 MGHRA, CDR2 YSYEKL. The CDR3 spells CASSQDTSFNQPQHF. The CDR3, as DNA: TGCGCCAGCAGCCAAGATACCAGTTTCAATCAGCCCCAGCATTTT.

This clonotype occurred a few times. The chain has TRBV28 and TRBJ1-2, with D maybe TRBD1 (6 bases). Germline V gene lookup returns CDR1 MDHEN and CDR2 SYDVKM. Trimming stripped 1 base from V and 10 bases from J, with 16 bases between. The CDR3 has 14 residues. The CDR3 DNA follows: TGTGCCAGCAGTTTATCGCAGGGGACTAGGTCCTACACCTTC. This encodes CASSLSQGTRSYTF.

To note about this clonotype: This may arise from a read error, as a much more abundant clone is one base away. This chain joins TRBV7-9 and TRBJ1-4; D unresolved. The CDR3 extends over 15 amino acids. V shed 5 bases and J shed 8 bases, with 18 bases lying between them. Per the germline V gene, CDR1 is SEHNR and CDR2 is FQNEAQ (reference sequence). CDR3 nucleotide sequence: TGTGCCAGCAGCCCCTCTTGGCAGTCAGGAGAAAAACTGTTTTTT. This gives the protein CASSPSWQSGEKLFF.

This clonotype was seen at least ten times. CDR3 sequence reads: CASSTLAGETQETQYF. CDR3 sequence (DNA): TGTGCCAGCAGCACACTAGCGGGGGAGACTCAAGAGACCCAGTACTTC. The chain is built from TRBV7-9 and TRBJ2-5; TRBD2 aligns across 11 bases. The CDR3 has 16 residues. Germline CDR1 reads SEHNR; CDR2 reads FQNEAQ (reference sequence). V trimming: 5 bases; J trimming: 2 bases; junction bases outside the gene matches: 7.

The chain joins TRBV5-1 to TRBJ2-2; 7 bases are shared with TRBD1. Looked up from germline, CDR1 is SGHRS and CDR2 is YFSETQ. The CDR3 runs 16 residues. J was trimmed by 4 bases and V by 5 bases; bases with no gene match: 11. CDR3 loop: CASSFDDRVGTGELFF. Written as DNA, the CDR3 is TGCGCCAGCAGTTTCGATGACAGGGTTGGCACCGGGGAGCTGTTTTTT.

This clonotype was seen repeatedly, ten times or more. The chain joins TRBV4-1 to TRBJ2-7; 11 bases match TRBD1. Germline V CDR1 and CDR2: MGHRA, YSYEKL. V trimming: 10 bases; J trimming: 0 bases; junction bases outside the gene matches: 14. The CDR3 length is 17 residues. The CDR3 sequence: CAIFGQGARRSSYEQYF. As DNA, the CDR3 is TGCGCCATCTTCGGACAGGGGGCGAGGAGGAGCTCCTACGAGCAGTACTTC.

This clonotype was recorded many times. The V and J genes are TRBV2 and TRBJ1-2; D not certain. V lost 3 bases to trimming and J lost 6 bases, with 17 bases between them. Germline loops: CDR1 SNHLY, CDR2 FYNNEI. CDR3 length equals 15 residues. The CDR3 loop reads CASSDSGRVGDGYTF. The DNA for the CDR3 is TGTGCCAGCAGTGATAGTGGCCGGGTGGGCGATGGCTACACCTTC.

V and J are TRBV2 and TRBJ2-5, with no clear D. The V end lost 5 bases, the J end lost 5 bases, and 9 bases lay between the germline ends. Germline CDR1 reads SNHLY; CDR2 reads FYNNEI. The CDR3 runs to 12 residues. CDR3: CASSYRTETQYF. The CDR3 nucleotides are TGTGCCAGCAGTTACCGTACGGAGACCCAGTACTTC.

As regards this clonotype: This may be a read error, as it is one base from a much larger clone. The CDR3 carries no conserved terminal phenylalanine or tryptophan, so it likely arises from a read error. The CDR3 DNA is TGTGCCAGCAGCCTTATCGACGGGCTAGGCTACACCTCC. Translating gives CASSLIDGLGYTS. This chain connects TRBV5-4 to TRBJ1-2, with D hard to call. CDR3 length equals 13 residues. V was pared by 4 bases and J by 8 bases, with 15 bases between. Germline assignment: CDR1 SGHNT and CDR2 YYREEE (reference sequence).

Ten or more counts support this clonotype. DNA of the CDR3: TGTGCCAGCGCGAGTCTACGGTACGCCCAAGAGACCCAGTACTTC. Translated: CASASLRYAQETQYF. The V and J genes are TRBV7-8 and TRBJ2-5, with D hard to call. Germline V gene data show CDR1 as SGHVS and CDR2 as FQNEAQ. Trimming removed 8 bases at V and 1 base at J, with 17 bases between. The CDR3 is 15 amino acids.

Regarding this clonotype: The conserved final phenylalanine or tryptophan is absent from the CDR3, which likely points to a read error. The rearrangement uses TRBV12-3 or TRBV12-4 and TRBJ2-7, with 9 bases matching TRBD1. After removal of 5 bases from V and 3 bases from J, the junction contained 11 bases not matched to a gene. The CDR3 is 16 residues long. The CDR3 loop is CASSRDIPGQGYEQYS. In nucleotides, the CDR3 is TGTGCCAGCAGTCGGGATATTCCGGGACAGGGCTACGAGCAGTACTCC.

In its sample, this clonotype was seen a few times. The chain employs TRBV5-1 and TRBJ1-1; the D gene is possibly TRBD1 (5 bases). The CDR3 loop spans 14 amino acids. Germline CDR1 SGHRS, CDR2 YFSETQ. With 9 bases removed from V and 0 bases from J, the gap between germline ends came to 15 bases. The CDR3 loop is CATKGTPMNTEAFF. The CDR3 coding sequence is TGCGCCACCAAAGGGACCCCCATGAACACTGAAGCTTTCTTT.